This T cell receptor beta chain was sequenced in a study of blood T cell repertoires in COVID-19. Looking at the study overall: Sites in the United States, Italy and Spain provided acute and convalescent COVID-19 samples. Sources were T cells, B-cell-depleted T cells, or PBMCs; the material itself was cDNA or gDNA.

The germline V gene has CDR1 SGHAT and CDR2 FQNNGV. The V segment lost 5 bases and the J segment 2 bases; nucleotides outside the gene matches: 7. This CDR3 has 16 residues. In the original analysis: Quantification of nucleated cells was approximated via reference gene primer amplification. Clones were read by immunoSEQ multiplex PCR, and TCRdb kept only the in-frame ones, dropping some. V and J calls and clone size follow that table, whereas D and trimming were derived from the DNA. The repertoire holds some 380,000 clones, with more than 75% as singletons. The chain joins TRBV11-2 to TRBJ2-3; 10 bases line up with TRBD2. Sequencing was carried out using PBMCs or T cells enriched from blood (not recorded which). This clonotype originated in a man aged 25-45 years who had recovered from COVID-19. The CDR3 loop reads CASSPRTSGATDTQYF. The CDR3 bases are TGTGCCAGCAGCCCTCGGACTAGCGGAGCCACAGATACGCAGTATTTT. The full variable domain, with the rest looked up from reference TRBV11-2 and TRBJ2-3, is EAGVAQSPRYKIIEKRQSVAFWCNPISGHATLYWYQQILGQGPKLLIQFQNNGVVDDSQLPKDRFSAERLKGVDSTLKIQPAKLEDSAVYLCASSPRTSGATDTQYFGPGTRLTVL.